This passage covers 23 T cell receptor beta chains from one sample sequenced in a study of blood T cell repertoires in COVID-19 (dated by TCRdb to 2020 to 2021). The method was the immunoSEQ multiplex PCR assay. TCRdb limited this immuneACCESS table to in-frame rearrangements with V and J called. A share of clones is missing; checked studies link under half to unresolved V genes, and the rest is unexplained. The sample records about 370,000 clones, 80% to 90% of which are singletons. The ten largest clones represent approximately 1% of the sample. Sample: PBMCs or T cells enriched from blood (not recorded which). The receptors here all came from a young man who had recovered from COVID-19.

The J gene is TRBJ1-6, the V gene TRBV15; TRBD1 aligns across 10 bases. V shed 0 bases, J shed 10 bases, and the junction held 6 bases outside the gene matches. The CDR3 extends over 16 amino acids. The germline gives CDR1 LNHNV, CDR2 YYDKDF (reference sequence). This CDR3 reads CATSRDGTGDGSPLHF. The CDR3 DNA reads TGTGCCACCAGCAGAGATGGGACAGGGGACGGCTCACCCCTCCACTTT.

The chain has TRBV11-3 and TRBJ1-3; no reliable D call. CDR1 and CDR2 from the germline V gene are SGHNT and YENEEA. The V end lost 3 bases, the J end lost 0 bases, and 9 bases lay between the germline ends. There are 15 residues in the CDR3. The CDR3 bases are TGTGCCAGCAGCTTGGACGGAGGCTCTGGAAACACCATATATTTT. Translated: CASSLDGGSGNTIYF. Full variable domain (outside the CDR3, taken from reference TRBV11-3 and TRBJ1-3): EAGVVQSPRYKIIEKKQPVAFWCNPISGHNTLYWYLQNLGQGPELLIRYENEEAVDDSQLPKDRFSAERLKGVDSTLKIQPAELGDSAVYLCASSLDGGSGNTIYFGEGSWLTVV.

The V gene is TRBV5-1, the J gene TRBJ1-2, with 7 positions matching TRBD1. Germline CDR1 SGHRS, CDR2 YFSETQ. The length of the CDR3 is 17 residues. Losses at the gene ends were 4 bases for V and 4 bases for J; bases not matched to a gene: 16. CDR3 bases: TGCGCCAGCAGCCCGGGGACAGATCTTTTTCTGGGCTATGGCTACACCTTC. This gives the protein CASSPGTDLFLGYGYTF.

The chain couples TRBV19 to TRBJ2-1; D not resolved. Germline loops: CDR1 LNHDA, CDR2 SQIVND (reference sequence). The CDR3 has 16 residues. V was shortened by 2 bases and J by 4 bases, with 15 bases between the two germline ends. The CDR3 DNA sequence: TGTGCCAGTAGTATACTACCGACTCCTCCTTACAATGAGCAGTTCTTC. It translates to CASSILPTPPYNEQFF.

In its sample, this clone was seen a few times. The V call is TRBV7-9, the J call TRBJ1-5, with TRBD1 matching 9 bases. Unmatched junction bases numbered 5, after V lost 4 bases and J lost 7 bases. The CDR3 has 14 amino acids. The germline gives CDR1 SEHNR, CDR2 FQNEAQ (reference sequence). Here the CDR3 reads CASSYGQGSQPQHF. CDR3 DNA: TGTGCCAGCAGCTACGGACAGGGGAGCCAGCCCCAGCATTTT.

In its sample, this clone was seen once. J is TRBJ2-7 and V is TRBV7-3, with 7 bases identical to TRBD1. CDR1 SGHTA and CDR2 FQGTGA come from the germline V gene. The CDR3 is 13 residues long. With V trimmed by 4 bases and J by 5 bases, 5 bases remained unmatched. CDR3 DNA: TGTGCCAGCAGCTCCGACAGGGCCAACGAGCAGTACTTC. This gives the protein CASSSDRANEQYF.

The V call is TRBV18, the J call TRBJ2-5, with D unresolved. The germline gives CDR1 KGHSH, CDR2 LQKENI. V lost 6 bases and J 0 bases, leaving 8 bases between the germline ends. The CDR3 sequence is 13 residues long. The DNA for the CDR3 is TGTGCCAGCTCGGAGCAGAACCAAGAGACCCAGTACTTC. Translating it yields CASSEQNQETQYF.

The table lists this clone with a count of one. The V gene is TRBV6-5, the J gene TRBJ1-6; the match to TRBD1 covers 9 bases. The CDR3 spans 14 residues. Losses at the gene ends were 2 bases for V and 10 bases for J; bases not matched to a gene: 3. The V gene's germline CDR1 is MNHEY and CDR2 SVGAGI. CDR3 coding DNA: TGTGCCAGCAGTTACACAGGGGGCAAATCACCCCTCCACTTT. This translates into CASSYTGGKSPLHF.

This clone appeared once. CDR3 nucleotide sequence: TGTGCCAGCAGCTTAGCGAGCTGGTATAGGGGAGGGGGAACTGAAGCTTTCTTT. This gives the protein CASSLASWYRGGGTEAFF. V is TRBV7-9 and J is TRBJ1-1, with D perhaps matching TRBD1 (6 bases). From germline, CDR1 is SEHNR and CDR2 FQNEAQ (reference sequence). This CDR3 has 18 amino acids. Deletions cut 0 bases from V and 5 bases from J, with 22 bases between.

The CDR3 sequence is CSVEPGGTGKSATEAFF. For the CDR3, the DNA is TGCAGCGTTGAACCGGGCGGGACAGGTAAGTCGGCCACTGAAGCTTTCTTT. The chain combines TRBV29-1 with TRBJ1-1; 8 bases match TRBD1. The germline gives CDR1 SQVTM, CDR2 ANQGSEA. There are 17 residues in the CDR3. Trimming at V came to 2 bases and at J to 4 bases, leaving 15 bases not matched to a gene.

The CDR3 bases are TGTGCCAGCAGCTTAGAGCCAGGGCTACCCTACGAGCAGTACTTC. Protein: CASSLEPGLPYEQYF. The chain couples TRBV7-8 to TRBJ2-7, with D tentatively TRBD1 (5 bases). In germline, CDR1 is SGHVS, CDR2 FQNEAQ. V gave up 1 base and J gave up 2 bases, with 12 bases separating them. The CDR3 is 15 residues long.

The chain recombines TRBV6-1 with TRBJ1-1, with 7 bases matching TRBD1. Germline assignment: CDR1 MNHNS and CDR2 SASEGT. V lost 2 bases and J lost 0; bases outside the gene matches: 6. The CDR3 has 16 residues. CDR3 residues: CASSESGTEMNTEAFF. Here the CDR3 DNA reads TGTGCCAGCAGTGAATCCGGGACAGAAATGAACACTGAAGCTTTCTTT.

This clone was recorded once. This sequence joins TRBV11-3 and TRBJ2-1, with TRBD2 matching 14 bases. There are 17 residues in the CDR3. Trimming cost V 5 bases and J 2 bases; bases outside gene matches: 5. The germline gives CDR1 SGHNT, CDR2 YENEEA. This CDR3 is CASSGGLAGGTYNEQFF. The DNA for the CDR3 is TGTGCCAGCAGCGGAGGACTAGCGGGAGGTACCTACAATGAGCAGTTCTTC.

The V and J genes are TRBV19 and TRBJ2-4, with TRBD2 matching 7 bases. V trimming: 2 bases; J trimming: 0 bases; junction bases outside the gene matches: 4. CDR1 is LNHDA, CDR2 SQIVND, per germline (reference sequence). The CDR3 loop spans 16 amino acids. This CDR3 reads CASSILGGIAKNIQYF. CDR3 bases: TGTGCCAGTAGTATATTGGGGGGGATAGCCAAAAACATTCAGTACTTC.

This clone was picked up a small number of times. J is TRBJ1-2 and V is TRBV21-1. TRBV21-1 is a pseudogene locus. CDR3 size: 19 residues. The DNA for the CDR3 is TGTGCCAGCACCCCACTGAGTCCGGGGGATTTTGTTTCTAACTATGGCTACACCTTC. This sequence encodes CASTPLSPGDFVSNYGYTF.

This chain links TRBV7-3 with TRBJ2-3; TRBD2 aligns across 9 bases. The V segment lost 5 bases and the J segment 4 bases; nucleotides outside the gene matches: 7. This CDR3 spans 15 amino acids. Germline CDR1 is SGHTA and CDR2 is FQGTGA. Here the CDR3 DNA reads TGTGCCAGCAGCAACCGCGGGGGGGCCTCAGATACGCAGTATTTT. Translating it yields CASSNRGGASDTQYF.

The chain has TRBV7-6 and TRBJ2-1; tentative D call: TRBD2 (6 bases). CDR1 is SGHVS, CDR2 FNYEAQ, per germline. V lost 5 bases, J lost 8 bases, and 19 bases lay in between. This CDR3 spans 15 amino acids. In nucleotides, the CDR3 is TGTGCCAGCAGCACGCCCGGGACTTTCGAGGATGAGCAGTTCTTC. This sequence encodes CASSTPGTFEDEQFF.

The rearrangement links TRBV19 to TRBJ1-6; 7 bases line up with TRBD1. CDR3 length equals 14 residues. The V gene's germline CDR1 is LNHDA and CDR2 SQIVND (reference sequence). J lost 11 bases, V lost 3 bases, and 7 bases had no gene match. This CDR3 reads CASSIRTGRAPLHF. The DNA for the CDR3 is TGTGCCAGTAGTATTCGGACAGGAAGGGCACCCCTCCACTTT.

V usage is TRBV4-1 and J usage is TRBJ1-1; no clear D. The germline CDR1 and CDR2 sequences are MGHRA and YSYEKL. The CDR3 has 17 amino acids. The V and J ends lost 1 base and 0 bases respectively, with 15 bases between them. The CDR3 bases are TGCGCCAGCAGCCAAGGGGAGGTGGCGGGGATGAACACTGAAGCTTTCTTT. Protein sequence: CASSQGEVAGMNTEAFF.

The rearrangement joins TRBV5-4 to TRBJ2-7, with 9 bases aligning to TRBD1. V shed 4 bases, J shed 4 bases, and the junction held 6 bases outside the gene matches. Germline V gene sequence: CDR1 SGHNT, CDR2 YYREEE (reference sequence). CDR3 length: 14 residues. The CDR3 loop is CASSPGQGQYEQYF. The CDR3 region has the DNA TGTGCCAGCAGCCCGGGACAGGGCCAATACGAGCAGTACTTC.

This chain joins TRBV4-1 and TRBJ2-3, with D possibly matching TRBD1 (5 bases). Trimming took 1 base from V and 0 from J, leaving 14 bases between them. The CDR3 is 17 residues long. Germline CDR1 reads MGHRA; CDR2 reads YSYEKL. This CDR3 is CASSQGQPHSSTDTQYF. Written as DNA, the CDR3 is TGCGCCAGCAGCCAAGGACAGCCTCACTCTAGCACAGATACGCAGTATTTT.

The chain recombines TRBV27 with TRBJ2-6; 9 bases map to TRBD1. The V gene's germline CDR1 is MNHEY and CDR2 SMNVEV (reference sequence). The CDR3 is made up of 19 amino acids. V was pared by 2 bases and J by 0 bases, with 8 bases of the junction left unmatched. The CDR3 is CASSLRTGATSSGANVLTF. The CDR3 region has the DNA TGTGCCAGCAGTTTACGGACAGGGGCGACCTCCTCTGGGGCCAACGTCCTGACTTTC.

The J gene is TRBJ2-1, the V gene TRBV11-2, with TRBD2 identical over 11 bases. J lost 8 bases, V lost 4 bases, and 7 bases had no gene match. This CDR3 region has 15 residues. Looked up from germline, CDR1 is SGHAT and CDR2 is FQNNGV. The CDR3 bases are TGTGCCAGCAGCTCCCTTAGCGGGGGGGCCCATGAGCAGTTCTTC. Its translation: CASSSLSGGAHEQFF.